This record concerns one TCR beta chain sequence. Profiled with immunoSEQ multiplex PCR; TCRdb holds only in-frame clones, not every one. The repertoire holds about 140,000 clones, around nine tenths seen once, with 1.5% in the top ten. With 4 bases clipped from V and 6 bases from J, the junction kept 9 bases outside the gene matches. The CDR3 totals 15 residues. The germline V gene has CDR1 LNHDA and CDR2 SQIVND (reference sequence). These data are taken from a study of blood T cell repertoires in COVID-19. Sequencing was carried out using peripheral blood. The source of this sequence is an older woman with acute or convalescent COVID-19. The genes are TRBV19 and TRBJ2-1; TRBD1 matches 7 bases. In nucleotides, the CDR3 is TGTGCCAGTAGTACGACAGGGTATCTGGGCAATGAGCAGTTCTTC. Its protein product is CASSTTGYLGNEQFF. Variable domain in full (rest from reference TRBV19 and TRBJ2-1): DGGITQSPKYLFRKEGQNVTLSCEQNLNHDAMYWYRQDPGQGLRLIYYSQIVNDFQKGDIAEGYSVSREKKESFPLTVTSAQKNPTAFYLCASSTTGYLGNEQFFGPGTRLTVL.